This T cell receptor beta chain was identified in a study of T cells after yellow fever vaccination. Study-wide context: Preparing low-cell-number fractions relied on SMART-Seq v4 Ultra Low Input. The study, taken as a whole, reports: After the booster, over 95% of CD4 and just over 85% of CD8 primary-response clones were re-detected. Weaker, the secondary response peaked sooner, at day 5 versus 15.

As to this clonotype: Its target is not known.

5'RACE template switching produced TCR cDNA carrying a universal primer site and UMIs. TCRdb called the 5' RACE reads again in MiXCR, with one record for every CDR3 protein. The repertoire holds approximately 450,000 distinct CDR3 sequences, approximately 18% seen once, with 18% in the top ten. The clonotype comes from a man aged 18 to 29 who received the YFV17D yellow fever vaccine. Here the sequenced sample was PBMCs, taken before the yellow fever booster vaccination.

CDR3 in DNA: TGTGCCAGCAGTGAACCGGGACAGGGGTCCCCTTCTCAGCCCCAGCATTTT. This translates into CASSEPGQGSPSQPQHF. The V gene is TRBV6-1, the J gene TRBJ1-5; 10 nucleotides match TRBD1. V dropped 2 bases and J dropped 6; count of bases not matched to a gene: 10. The CDR3 has 17 amino acids. Germline V gene lookup returns CDR1 MNHNS and CDR2 SASEGT.